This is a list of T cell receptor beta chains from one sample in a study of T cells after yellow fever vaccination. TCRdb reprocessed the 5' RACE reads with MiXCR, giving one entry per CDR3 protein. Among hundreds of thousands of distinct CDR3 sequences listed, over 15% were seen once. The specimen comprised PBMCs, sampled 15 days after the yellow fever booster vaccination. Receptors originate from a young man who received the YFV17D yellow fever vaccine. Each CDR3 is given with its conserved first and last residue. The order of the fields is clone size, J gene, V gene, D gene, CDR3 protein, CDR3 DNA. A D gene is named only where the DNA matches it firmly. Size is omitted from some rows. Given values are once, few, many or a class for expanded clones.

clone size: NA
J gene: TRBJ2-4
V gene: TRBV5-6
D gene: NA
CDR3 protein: CASSLGAALKNIQYF
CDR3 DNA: TGTGCCAGCAGCTTGGGGGCAGCCCTCAAAAACATTCAGTACTTC

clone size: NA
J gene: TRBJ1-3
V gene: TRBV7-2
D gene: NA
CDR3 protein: CASSQMSSGNTIYF
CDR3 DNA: TGTGCCAGCAGCCAAATGAGCTCTGGAAACACCATATATTTT

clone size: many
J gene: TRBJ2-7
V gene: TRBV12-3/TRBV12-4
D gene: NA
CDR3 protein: CASSPGGRSYEQYF
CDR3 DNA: TGTGCCAGCAGTCCCGGCGGGCGCTCCTACGAGCAGTACTTC

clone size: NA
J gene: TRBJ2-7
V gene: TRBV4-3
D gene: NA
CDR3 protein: CASSQASQGYEQYF
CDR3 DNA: TGCGCCAGCAGCCAAGCGTCGCAGGGGTACGAGCAGTACTTC

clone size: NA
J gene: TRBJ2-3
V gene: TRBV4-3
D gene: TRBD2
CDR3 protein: CASSPPGGLAGDRPFF
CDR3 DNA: TGCGCCAGCAGCCCACCCGGAGGGCTAGCGGGAGATCGTCCCTTTTTT

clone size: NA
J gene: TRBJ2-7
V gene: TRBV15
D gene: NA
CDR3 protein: CATSKGLYEQYF
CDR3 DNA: TGTGCCACCAGCAAGGGACTGTACGAGCAGTACTTC

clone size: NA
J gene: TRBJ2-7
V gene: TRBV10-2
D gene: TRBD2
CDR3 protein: CASRQTSGRYEQYF
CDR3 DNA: TGCGCCAGCAGACAGACTAGCGGGAGATACGAGCAGTACTTC

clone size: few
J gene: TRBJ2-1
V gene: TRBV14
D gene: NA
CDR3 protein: CASSQGRPSYNEQFF
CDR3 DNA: TGTGCCAGCAGCCAGGGGCGACCATCCTACAATGAGCAGTTCTTC

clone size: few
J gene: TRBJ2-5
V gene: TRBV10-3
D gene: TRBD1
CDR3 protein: CAIGPGGQETQYF
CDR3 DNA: TGTGCCATCGGCCCAGGGGGTCAAGAGACCCAGTACTTC

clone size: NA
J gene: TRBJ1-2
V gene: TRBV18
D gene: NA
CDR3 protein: CASSPRRSLYGYIF
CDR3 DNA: TGTGCCAGCTCACCAAGACGGAGCCTATATGGCTACATCTTC

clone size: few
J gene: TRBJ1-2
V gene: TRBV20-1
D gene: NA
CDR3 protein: CSARQGQHGYTF
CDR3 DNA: TGCAGTGCTAGACAGGGCCAACATGGCTACACCTTC

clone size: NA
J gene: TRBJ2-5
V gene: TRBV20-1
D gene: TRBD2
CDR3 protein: CSASLAGAETQYF
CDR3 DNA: TGCAGTGCTAGTCTAGCGGGTGCCGAGACCCAGTACTTC

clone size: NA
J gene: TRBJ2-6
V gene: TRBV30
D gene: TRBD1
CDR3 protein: CAGTGGFPGANVLTF
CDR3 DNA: TGTGCCGGGACAGGGGGCTTCCCTGGGGCCAACGTCCTGACTTTC

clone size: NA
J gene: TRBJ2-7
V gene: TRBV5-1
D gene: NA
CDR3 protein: CASSADTTSYEQYF
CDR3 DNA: TGCGCCAGCAGCGCGGACACTACCTCCTACGAGCAGTACTTC

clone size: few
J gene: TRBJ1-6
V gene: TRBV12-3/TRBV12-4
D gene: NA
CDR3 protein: CASSLETANSPLHF
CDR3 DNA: TGTGCCAGCAGTTTAGAGACCGCGAATTCACCCCTCCACTTT

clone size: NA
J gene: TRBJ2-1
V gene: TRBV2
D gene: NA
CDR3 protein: CASSVQSYNEQFF
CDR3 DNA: TGTGCCAGCAGTGTCCAGAGCTACAATGAGCAGTTCTTC

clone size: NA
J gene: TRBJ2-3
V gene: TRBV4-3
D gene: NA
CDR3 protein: CASSQEIRVGDTQYF
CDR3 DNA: TGCGCCAGCAGCCAAGAGATCAGGGTAGGAGATACGCAGTATTTT

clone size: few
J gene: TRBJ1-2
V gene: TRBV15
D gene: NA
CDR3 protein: CATSRGGQGSYGYTF
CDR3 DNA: TGTGCCACCAGCAGAGGCGGGCAAGGGAGCTATGGCTACACCTTC

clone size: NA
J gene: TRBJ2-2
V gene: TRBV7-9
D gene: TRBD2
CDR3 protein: CASSPYGTSVGELFF
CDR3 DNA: TGTGCCAGCAGCCCCTATGGGACTAGTGTCGGGGAGCTGTTTTTT

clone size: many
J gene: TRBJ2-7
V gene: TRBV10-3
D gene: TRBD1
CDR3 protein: CAIRWGQGEHEQYF
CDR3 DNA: TGTGCCATCAGATGGGGACAGGGGGAACACGAGCAGTACTTC

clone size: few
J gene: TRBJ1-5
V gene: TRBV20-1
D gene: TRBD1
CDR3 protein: CSAPGGTGPQHF
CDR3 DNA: TGCAGTGCTCCAGGGGGAACGGGGCCCCAGCATTTT

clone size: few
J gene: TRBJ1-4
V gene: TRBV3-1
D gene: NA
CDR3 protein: CASTPGGGPNEKLFF
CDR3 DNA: TGTGCCAGCACCCCGGGCGGGGGCCCTAATGAAAAACTGTTTTTT

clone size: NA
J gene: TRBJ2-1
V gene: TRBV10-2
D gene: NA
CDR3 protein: CASSVRSHGDNEQFF
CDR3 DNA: TGCGCCAGCAGTGTTAGATCCCACGGTGACAATGAGCAGTTCTTC

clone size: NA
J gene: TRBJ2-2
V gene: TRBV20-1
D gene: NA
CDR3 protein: CSAPGPASGELFF
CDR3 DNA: TGCAGTGCTCCAGGACCAGCCTCCGGGGAGCTGTTTTTT

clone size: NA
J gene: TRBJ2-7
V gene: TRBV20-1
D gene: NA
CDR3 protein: CSARAGATYEQYF
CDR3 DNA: TGCAGTGCTAGAGCAGGGGCTACCTACGAGCAGTACTTC

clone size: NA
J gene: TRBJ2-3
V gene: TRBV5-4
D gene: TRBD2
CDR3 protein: CASSGTLAGAGTDTQYF
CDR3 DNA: TGTGCCAGCAGCGGGACACTAGCGGGAGCGGGCACAGATACGCAGTATTTT

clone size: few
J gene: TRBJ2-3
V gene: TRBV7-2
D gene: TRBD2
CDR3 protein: CASSLARGSGHGQYF
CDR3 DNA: TGTGCCAGCAGCTTAGCGCGGGGGAGCGGACATGGACAGTATTTT

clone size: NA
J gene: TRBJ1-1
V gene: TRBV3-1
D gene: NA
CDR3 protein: CASRKWNTEAFF
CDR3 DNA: TGTGCCAGCAGAAAGTGGAACACTGAAGCTTTCTTT

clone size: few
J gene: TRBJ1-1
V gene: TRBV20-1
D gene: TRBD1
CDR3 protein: CSAPPAGGTEAFF
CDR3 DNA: TGCAGTGCTCCCCCGGCAGGGGGGACTGAAGCTTTCTTT

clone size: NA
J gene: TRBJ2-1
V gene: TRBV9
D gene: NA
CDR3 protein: CASSVWGESLNEQFF
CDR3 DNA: TGTGCCAGCAGCGTTTGGGGGGAGTCATTGAATGAGCAGTTCTTC

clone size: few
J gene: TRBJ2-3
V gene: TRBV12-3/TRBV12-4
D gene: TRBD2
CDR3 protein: CASSFGTEREKGVMDTQYF
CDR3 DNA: TGTGCCAGCAGTTTCGGCACCGAGCGGGAGAAGGGGGTGATGGATACGCAGTATTTT

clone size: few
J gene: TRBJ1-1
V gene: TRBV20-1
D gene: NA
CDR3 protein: CSVWGGTEAFF
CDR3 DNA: TGCAGTGTTTGGGGGGGCACTGAAGCTTTCTTT

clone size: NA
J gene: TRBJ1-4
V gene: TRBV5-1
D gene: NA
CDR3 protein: CASSLDGGRDEKLFF
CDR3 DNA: TGCGCCAGCAGCTTGGACGGAGGGAGGGATGAAAAACTGTTTTTT

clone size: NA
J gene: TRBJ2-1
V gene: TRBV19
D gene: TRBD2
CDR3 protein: CASSLAGDRYEQFF
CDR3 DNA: TGTGCCAGTAGTCTAGCGGGAGACAGGTATGAGCAGTTCTTC

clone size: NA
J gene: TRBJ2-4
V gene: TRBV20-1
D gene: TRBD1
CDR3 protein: CSAGDRGTKNIQYF
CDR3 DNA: TGCAGTGCAGGGGACAGGGGAACCAAAAACATTCAGTACTTC

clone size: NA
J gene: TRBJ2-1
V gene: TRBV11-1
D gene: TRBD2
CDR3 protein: CASSRTSGILSYNEQFF
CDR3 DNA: TGTGCCAGCAGCCGGACTAGCGGGATCCTCTCCTACAATGAGCAGTTCTTC

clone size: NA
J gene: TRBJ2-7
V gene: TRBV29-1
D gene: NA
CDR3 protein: CSVGYKGLGKYEQYF
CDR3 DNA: TGCAGCGTGGGGTACAAAGGTCTTGGCAAGTACGAGCAGTACTTC

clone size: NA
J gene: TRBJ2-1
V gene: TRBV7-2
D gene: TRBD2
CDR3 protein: CASSPGLVNNEQFF
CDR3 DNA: TGTGCCAGCAGCCCGGGACTAGTCAACAATGAGCAGTTCTTC

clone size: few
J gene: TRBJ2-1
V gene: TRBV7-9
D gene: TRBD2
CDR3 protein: CASSGVAGGSYNEQFF
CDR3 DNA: TGTGCCAGCAGCGGAGTAGCGGGAGGGTCGTACAATGAGCAGTTCTTC

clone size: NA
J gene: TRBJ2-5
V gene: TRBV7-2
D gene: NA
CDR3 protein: CASSPQGEAQYF
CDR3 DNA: TGTGCCAGCAGCCCGCAAGGGGAGGCCCAGTACTTC

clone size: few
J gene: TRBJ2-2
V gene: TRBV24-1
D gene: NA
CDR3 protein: CATSADANTGELFF
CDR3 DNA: TGTGCCACCAGTGCAGACGCAAACACCGGGGAGCTGTTTTTT

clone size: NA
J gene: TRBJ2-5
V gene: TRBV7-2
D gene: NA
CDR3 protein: CASSSNEETQYF
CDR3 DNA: TGTGCCAGCAGCTCCAACGAAGAGACCCAGTACTTC

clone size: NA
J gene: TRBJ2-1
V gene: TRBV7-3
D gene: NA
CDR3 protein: CASSLNQGYSYNEQFF
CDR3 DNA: TGTGCCAGCAGCTTAAATCAGGGATACTCCTACAATGAGCAGTTCTTC

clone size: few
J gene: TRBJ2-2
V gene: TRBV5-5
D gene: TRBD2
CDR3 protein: CASNHGGVLTGELFF
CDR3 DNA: TGTGCCAGCAACCATGGGGGGGTACTCACCGGGGAGCTGTTTTTT

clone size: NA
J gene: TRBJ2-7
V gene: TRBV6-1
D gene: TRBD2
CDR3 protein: CATTSGRAYEQYF
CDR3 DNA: TGTGCCACCACTAGCGGGAGGGCCTACGAGCAGTACTTC

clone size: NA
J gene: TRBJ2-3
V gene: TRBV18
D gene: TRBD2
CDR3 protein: CASSFIEPGLAGDTQYF
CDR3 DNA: TGTGCCAGCTCATTCATCGAACCGGGACTAGCGGGAGATACGCAGTATTTT

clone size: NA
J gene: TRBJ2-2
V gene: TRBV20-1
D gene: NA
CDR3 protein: CSARSSLTGELFF
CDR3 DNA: TGCAGTGCTAGAAGCAGTCTCACCGGGGAGCTGTTTTTT

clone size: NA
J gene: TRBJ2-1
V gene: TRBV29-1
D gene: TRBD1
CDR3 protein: CSVDPGDRVYNEQFF
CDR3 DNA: TGCAGCGTTGATCCGGGGGACAGGGTATACAATGAGCAGTTCTTC

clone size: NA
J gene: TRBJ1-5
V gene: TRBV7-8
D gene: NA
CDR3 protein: CASSQGWGNQPQHF
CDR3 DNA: TGTGCCAGCAGCCAAGGGTGGGGCAATCAGCCCCAGCATTTT